Given below is one TCR beta chain in context. Its antigen remains unidentified. One junction end does not reproduce the germline sequence, and a read error may be involved. This entry comes from a study of shared clonotypes between healthy human individuals. Study-wide points: The low donor count limited represented genetic and exposure-history diversity.

Deep was the level used in running the assay. Unsorted PBMC contributed approximately 0.3 ug DNA, 25,000 to 35,000 T cell genomes, to each replicate PCR. Sequencing used immunoSEQ multiplex PCR; TCRdb keeps in-frame clones, though not all of them. The table has roughly 500,000 clones, about 72% seen once. Only Caucasian adults living in Nashville, Tennessee made up the donor group. The sample comprised PBMCs. The clonotype originates from a middle-aged woman in good health. Some clones in this sample may be carry-over from other donors' samples.

CDR3 loop: CASTMRDWINPPLHF. In DNA form, the CDR3 reads TGTGCCAGCACCATGAGAGACTGGATTAATCCACCCCTCCACTTT. The V call is TRBV6-1, the J call TRBJ1-6; the D is unclear. There are 15 residues in the CDR3. Germline lookup yields CDR1 MNHNS and CDR2 SASEGT.